This TCR beta chain comes out of a study of Ad26.COV2.S vaccination and SARS-CoV-2 variants. Whole-study context: Trial arm assignment for the donor was COV1001 Ad26.COV2.S.

Treatment reported: about 20 received Ad26.COV2.S at low or high dose, single or two shots; 5 received placebo; per-sample allocation not given. Collection of samples fell on day 63 after the first vaccine or placebo injection. The table lists this clone with a few counts. Clones were read by immunoSEQ multiplex PCR, and TCRdb kept only the in-frame ones, dropping some. The sample records 380,000 or so clones, 83% being singletons. The J segment lost 5 bases and the V segment lost 4 bases, leaving 7 bases of the junction unmatched. Germline V gene data show CDR1 as SGHNT and CDR2 as YYREEE (reference sequence). This CDR3 contains 15 residues.

This TCR came from a person aged 18-65 years who received the Ad26.COV2.S COVID-19 vaccine or a placebo. Here the sequenced sample was peripheral blood, taken in a trial of Ad26.COV2.S vaccine versus placebo. The rearrangement uses TRBV5-4 and TRBJ2-5; TRBD1 aligns across 11 bases. CDR3 loop: CASSGTGTGGETQYF. The CDR3 DNA reads as TGTGCCAGCAGCGGTACCGGGACAGGGGGGGAGACCCAGTACTTC. Full variable domain (rest looked up from reference TRBV5-4 and TRBJ2-5): ETGVTQSPTHLIKTRGQQVTLRCSSQSGHNTVSWYQQALGQGPQFIFQYYREEENGRGNFPPRFSGLQFPNYSSELNVNALELDDSALYLCASSGTGTGGETQYFGPGTRLLVL.